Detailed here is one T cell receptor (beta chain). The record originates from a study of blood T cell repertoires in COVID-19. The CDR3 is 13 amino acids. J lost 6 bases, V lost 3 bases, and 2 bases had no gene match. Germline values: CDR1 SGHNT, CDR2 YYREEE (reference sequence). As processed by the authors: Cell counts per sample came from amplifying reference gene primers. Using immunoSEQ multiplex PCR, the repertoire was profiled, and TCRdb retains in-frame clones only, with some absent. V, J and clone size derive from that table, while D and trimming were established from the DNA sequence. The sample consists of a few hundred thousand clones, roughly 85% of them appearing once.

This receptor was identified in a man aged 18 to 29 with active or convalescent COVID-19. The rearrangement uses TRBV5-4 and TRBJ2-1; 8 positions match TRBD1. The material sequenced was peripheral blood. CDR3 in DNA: TGTGCCAGCAGCTCGACAGGGGCCAATGAGCAGTTCTTC. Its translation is CASSSTGANEQFF.